This T cell receptor (beta chain) originates from a study of persistence of HIV-infected CD4 T cells. Notes on this clone: Its antigen is as yet unknown.

The stimulus was lysate of CMV-infected fibroblasts, around 9.3 ug/mL. CD4+ T cells upregulating both CD40 ligand and CD69 were sorted as responding cells. Undetectable plasma HIV-1 RNA below 50 copies/mL lasted at least 4 years. Before stimulation, PBMCs underwent CD8+ T cell depletion. This was the immunoSEQ version 4 assay in survey mode. The data were produced by immunoSEQ multiplex PCR, yet TCRdb's version contains in-frame clones alone and is incomplete. Of approximately 12,000 clones listed, less than 75% are singletons. The CDR3 is 13 amino acids. The V and J ends lost 1 base and 2 bases respectively, with 9 bases between them. Per germline, CDR1 SQVTM and CDR2 ANQGSEA.

Sequenced here: CD4+ T cells sorted from PBMCs after approximately 19-hour stimulation, sampled from a patient who received antiretroviral therapy. The source of this sequence is an adult man with HIV who was CMV-seropositive. The chain recombines TRBV29-1 with TRBJ2-7, with D maybe TRBD1 (6 bases). In DNA form, the CDR3 reads TGCAGCGTTGAAGGGGACACCACCTACGAGCAGTACTTC. Translating it yields CSVEGDTTYEQYF.